This T cell receptor beta chain was sequenced during a study of cytomegalovirus exposure and HLA in healthy donors. The CDR3 length is 16 residues. V dropped 3 bases and J dropped 1 base, with 16 bases sitting between them. Germline lookup yields CDR1 MNHEY and CDR2 SMNVEV (reference sequence). The study ran its PCR with 60 Vbeta and 13 Jbeta primers. Profiling relied on immunoSEQ multiplex PCR, and the TCRdb table lists in-frame clones only, not all of them. The sample consists of approximately 190,000 clones, roughly 80% of them appearing once. The sequence was obtained from a man aged 35 to 55 in good health and CMV-seropositive. The chain has TRBV27 and TRBJ2-7, with a tentative D call TRBD1 (7 bases). Sequenced: PBMCs. The CDR3 reads CASSFLRGDRSYEQYF. The CDR3 DNA follows: TGTGCCAGCAGTTTTCTCAGGGGGGACAGATCCTACGAGCAGTACTTC.